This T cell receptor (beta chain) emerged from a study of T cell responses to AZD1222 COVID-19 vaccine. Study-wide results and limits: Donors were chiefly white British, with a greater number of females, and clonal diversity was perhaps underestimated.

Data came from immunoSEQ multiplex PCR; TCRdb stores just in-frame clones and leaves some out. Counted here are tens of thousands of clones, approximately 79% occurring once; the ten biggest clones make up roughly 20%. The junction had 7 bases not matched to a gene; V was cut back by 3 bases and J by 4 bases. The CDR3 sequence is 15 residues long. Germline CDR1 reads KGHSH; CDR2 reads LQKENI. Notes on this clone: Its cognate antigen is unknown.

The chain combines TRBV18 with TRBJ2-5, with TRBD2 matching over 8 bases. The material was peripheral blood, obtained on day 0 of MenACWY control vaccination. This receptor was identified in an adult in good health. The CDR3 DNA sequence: TGTGCCAGCTCACCCATAGCGGGACTCCGAGAGACCCAGTACTTC. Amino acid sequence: CASSPIAGLRETQYF.